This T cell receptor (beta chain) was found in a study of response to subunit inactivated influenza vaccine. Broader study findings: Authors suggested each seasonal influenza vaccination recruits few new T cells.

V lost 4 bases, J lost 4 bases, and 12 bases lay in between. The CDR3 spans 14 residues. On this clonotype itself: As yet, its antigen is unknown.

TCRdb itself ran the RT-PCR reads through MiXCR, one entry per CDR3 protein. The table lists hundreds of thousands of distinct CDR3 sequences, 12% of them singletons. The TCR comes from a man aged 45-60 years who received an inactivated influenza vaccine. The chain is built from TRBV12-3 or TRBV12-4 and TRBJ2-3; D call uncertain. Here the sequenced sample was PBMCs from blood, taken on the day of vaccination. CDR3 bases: TGTGCCAGCAGTTCGGGCCCGAAATCAGATACGCAGTATTTT. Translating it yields CASSSGPKSDTQYF.